These 24 T cell receptor beta chains share one sample of origin, sequenced in a study of blood T cell repertoires in COVID-19. Generated by immunoSEQ multiplex PCR, the TCRdb table keeps only in-frame clones and is missing some. The profile shows 140,000 or so clones, about 90% of them singletons. The sequenced material came from PBMCs or T cells enriched from blood (not recorded which). These receptors were taken from a man between 60 and 70 years old who had recovered from COVID-19.

The V call is TRBV7-6, the J call TRBJ2-1; possible D gene TRBD2, 5 bases. The germline V gene encodes CDR1 SGHVS and CDR2 FNYEAQ. The V end lost 0 bases, the J end lost 10 bases, and 10 bases lay between the germline ends. This CDR3 has 13 residues. The CDR3 region has the DNA TGTGCCAGCAGCTTAGCGGCCTCGGGGGAGCAGTTCTTC. Protein: CASSLAASGEQFF. The whole variable domain, remainder taken from reference TRBV7-6 and TRBJ2-1, is GAGVSQSPRYKVTKRGQDVALRCDPISGHVSLYWYRQALGQGPEFLTYFNYEAQQDKSGLPNDRFSAERPEGSISTLTIQRTEQRDSAMYRCASSLAASGEQFFGPGTRLTVL.

The J gene is TRBJ2-5, the V gene TRBV5-1; 13 bases are shared with TRBD2. CDR3 size: 15 residues. Trimming at V came to 4 bases and at J to 5 bases, leaving 5 bases not matched to a gene. Germline lookup yields CDR1 SGHRS and CDR2 YFSETQ. The CDR3 reads CASSLGLAGYETQYF. The CDR3 DNA sequence: TGCGCCAGCAGCCTGGGACTAGCGGGGTACGAGACCCAGTACTTC. Looking up the rest from reference TRBV5-1 and TRBJ2-5 gives the full variable domain: KAGVTQTPRYLIKTRGQQVTLSCSPISGHRSVSWYQQTPGQGLQFLFEYFSETQRNKGNFPGRFSGRQFSNSRSEMNVSTLELGDSALYLCASSLGLAGYETQYFGPGTRLLVL.

The chain is built from TRBV5-4 and TRBJ2-7, with 7 bases aligning to TRBD2. The CDR3 contains 15 residues. Trimming took 2 bases from V and 0 from J; bases not matched to a gene: 5. Germline assignment: CDR1 SGHNT and CDR2 YYREEE (reference sequence). CDR3 DNA sequence: TGTGCCAGCAGCTTAGGCGGGGGTGACTCCTACGAGCAGTACTTC. It specifies CASSLGGGDSYEQYF.

Remarks on this clone: Its ends do not fully match the called genes, so a read error is possible. The V and J genes are TRBV28 and TRBJ1-2, with 9 bases matching TRBD1. This CDR3 is 11 amino acids long. CDR1 and CDR2 from the germline V gene are MDHEN and SYDVKM. CDR3 nucleotides: TGTGCCAGCAGCCTGGGGGACAGGGTGCACTTC. As protein: CASSLGDRVHF.

In the case of this clone: Only one base separates this from a far larger clonotype, so it likely reflects a read error. The chain uses TRBV9 and TRBJ2-3, with TRBD2 matching 10 bases. The ends lost 4 bases at V and 1 base at J; junction bases unmatched: 6. The CDR3 is 16 residues long. The germline V gene has CDR1 SGDLS and CDR2 YYNGEE. The CDR3 DNA reads as TGTGCCAGCAGCCCTCGGACTAGCGGCCGCACAGATACGCAGTATTTT. This codes for CASSPRTSGRTDTQYF.

V gene TRBV19 combines with J gene TRBJ2-2; tentatively, D is TRBD1 (5 bases). V lost 4 bases and J lost 6, with 15 bases in between. This CDR3 spans 15 amino acids. Germline V lookup: CDR1 LNHDA, CDR2 SQIVND (reference sequence). For the CDR3, the DNA is TGTGCCAGTAGTAGGCAGGTGGTAGGGGCCGGGGAGCTGTTTTTT. Its protein product is CASSRQVVGAGELFF.

This sequence joins TRBV6-5 and TRBJ2-1; D is possibly TRBD2 (6 bases). CDR1 is MNHEY and CDR2 is SVGAGI in the germline V gene. The germline V and J ends were trimmed by 0 bases and 9 bases, with 9 bases remaining between them. CDR3 length: 13 residues. The CDR3 DNA is TGTGCCAGCAGTTACTCTAGCGGAACTGAGCAGTTCTTC. It encodes CASSYSSGTEQFF.

J is TRBJ2-7 and V is TRBV2; 7 nucleotides line up with TRBD1. The CDR3 contains 12 residues. CDR1 and CDR2 (germline): SNHLY, FYNNEI. With V trimmed by 6 bases and J by 1 base, 0 bases remained unmatched. CDR3 coding DNA: TGTGCCAGCAGGGACAGGTCCTACGAGCAGTACTTC. Translating it yields CASRDRSYEQYF.

The chain has TRBV12-3 or TRBV12-4 and TRBJ1-1; D is unclear. V was pared by 3 bases and J by 6 bases, with 11 bases between. This CDR3 is 13 amino acids long. The CDR3, as DNA: TGTGCCAGCAGTTTGCCCGCGAGGGCTGAAGCTTTCTTT. Translated, it gives CASSLPARAEAFF.

V usage is TRBV7-5 and J usage is TRBJ1-6; no check of the table's D call, TRBD1, against the DNA was made. TRBV7-5 is a known pseudogene. CDR3 length equals 17 residues. The CDR3 region has the DNA TGTGCCAGAAGCTTAGATTGGCGACAGGGGGAAAATTCACCCCTCCACTTT. Encoded protein: CARSLDWRQGENSPLHF.

This chain joins TRBV28 and TRBJ1-1; D gene unclear. Trimming took off 6 bases at V and 5 bases at J, with 16 bases between the two ends. Germline values: CDR1 MDHEN, CDR2 SYDVKM. The length of the CDR3 is 14 residues. Written as DNA, the CDR3 is TGTGCCAGCAGCCGCGAATCCCGGAGGACTGAAGCTTTCTTT. The encoded protein is CASSRESRRTEAFF.

The J gene is TRBJ2-7, the V gene TRBV2; the D is unclear. Germline values: CDR1 SNHLY, CDR2 FYNNEI. V lost 4 bases, J lost 3 bases, and 10 bases lay in between. The CDR3 is made up of 13 amino acids. The CDR3 DNA is TGTGCCAGCAGTGCCTCCCGAGACTACGAGCAGTACTTC. The encoded protein is CASSASRDYEQYF.

V gene TRBV18 combines with J gene TRBJ1-1; D is ambiguous. V shed 2 bases and J shed 1 base, with 11 bases lying between them. CDR3 length equals 15 residues. Germline V lookup: CDR1 KGHSH, CDR2 LQKENI. The CDR3 region is CASSPTRDWNTEAFF. The CDR3 DNA is TGTGCCAGCTCACCAACCCGGGATTGGAACACTGAAGCTTTCTTT.

J is TRBJ1-5 and V is TRBV19; 8 nucleotides match TRBD1. Germline-derived CDR1 and CDR2 are LNHDA and SQIVND (reference sequence). V lost 4 bases, J lost 3 bases, and 5 bases stayed unmatched. The CDR3 totals 15 residues. The CDR3 region has the DNA TGTGCCAGTAGTACGACAGGGGCGCCCAATCAGCCCCAGCATTTT. Its protein product is CASSTTGAPNQPQHF.

The chain is built from TRBV18 and TRBJ1-4; TRBD1 matches 9 bases. This CDR3 has 16 amino acids. Per the germline V gene, CDR1 is KGHSH and CDR2 is LQKENI. V lost 5 bases, J lost 7 bases, and 11 bases stayed unmatched. The CDR3 coding sequence is TGTGCCAGCTCATTAGGGACAGGGCGGCGTGTTGAAAAACTGTTTTTT. It specifies CASSLGTGRRVEKLFF.

This clone was counted only a few times. CDR3 amino acids: CASSVDPGTGETQYF. Written as DNA, the CDR3 is TGTGCCAGCAGCGTAGATCCGGGAACGGGAGAGACCCAGTACTTC. The gene calls are TRBV9 and TRBJ2-5; maybe TRBD2 (5 bases). CDR3 length: 15 amino acids. Deletions cut 0 bases from V and 4 bases from J, with 13 bases between. Germline CDR1 reads SGDLS; CDR2 reads YYNGEE.

The J gene is TRBJ2-7, the V gene TRBV3-1 (or the pseudogene TRBV3-2); perhaps TRBD1 as D (5 bases). The CDR3 covers 14 residues. The V gene's germline CDR1 is LGHDT and CDR2 YNNKEL (reference sequence). V was shortened by 8 bases and J by 0 bases, with 14 bases between the two germline ends. CDR3 nucleotide sequence: TGTGCCAGCGCTAGGGGCACCGTCTCCTACGAGCAGTACTTC. Amino acids: CASARGTVSYEQYF.

The chain employs TRBV28 and TRBJ1-2; D is perhaps TRBD1 (6 bases). Trimming took off 8 bases at V and 7 bases at J, with 17 bases between the two ends. CDR1 MDHEN and CDR2 SYDVKM come from the germline V gene. The CDR3 extends over 13 amino acids. The CDR3 DNA is TGTGCCAGCCAACGGGGGGGGCCGGGTGGCTACACCTTC. Translated, it gives CASQRGGPGGYTF.

The chain uses TRBV6-1 and TRBJ2-2; 7 bases match TRBD2. The CDR3 is made up of 17 amino acids. V shed 1 base and J 7 bases; nucleotides not matched to a gene: 12. The V gene's germline CDR1 is MNHNS and CDR2 SASEGT. The CDR3 protein is CASSEVVGGPLGGELFF. CDR3 sequence (DNA): TGTGCCAGCAGTGAAGTCGTGGGAGGGCCTTTAGGCGGGGAGCTGTTTTTT.

The chain carries TRBV30 and TRBJ1-2, with 7 bases that match TRBD1. The V gene's germline CDR1 is GTSNPN and CDR2 SVGIG (reference sequence). After removal of 1 base from V and 2 bases from J, the junction contained 1 base not matched to a gene. The CDR3 loop spans 13 amino acids. CDR3 loop: CAWSEDRNYGYTF. The CDR3 region has the DNA TGTGCCTGGAGTGAGGACAGGAACTATGGCTACACCTTC.

The rearrangement uses TRBV12-3 or TRBV12-4 and TRBJ2-1; tentatively, D is TRBD2 (5 bases). V lost 7 bases, J lost 7 bases, and 14 bases lay in between. This CDR3 region has 13 residues. The chain's CDR3 is CASKLDSGNEQFF. The DNA of the CDR3 is TGTGCCAGCAAGCTGGACTCTGGGAATGAGCAGTTCTTC.

This clone was detected a few times. The chain is built from TRBV5-4 and TRBJ2-1, with TRBD2 identical over 10 bases. Germline assignment: CDR1 SGHNT and CDR2 YYREEE (reference sequence). This CDR3 has 15 residues. Trimming took 4 bases from V and 3 from J; bases not matched to a gene: 4. The CDR3 DNA is TGTGCCAGCAGCCAAGCGGGAGGGTACTACAATGAGCAGTTCTTC. This encodes CASSQAGGYYNEQFF.

The gene calls are TRBV4-2 and TRBJ2-7, with TRBD2 matching over 12 bases. The CDR3 is 14 amino acids. Germline-derived CDR1 and CDR2 are LGHNA and YNFKEQ. J was trimmed by 3 bases and V by 5 bases; bases with no gene match: 2. The CDR3 protein is CASSEGLAGYEQYF. As DNA, the CDR3 is TGTGCCAGCAGCGAGGGACTAGCGGGCTACGAGCAGTACTTC.

The chain carries TRBV18 and TRBJ1-3; tentatively, D is TRBD1 (5 bases). The CDR3 extends over 18 amino acids. V was shortened by 1 base and J by 1 base, with 17 bases between the two germline ends. CDR1 and CDR2 (germline): KGHSH, LQKENI. The CDR3 here is CASSPQGSRRLSGNTIYF. CDR3 coding DNA: TGTGCCAGCTCACCACAGGGGTCCCGCCGACTTTCTGGAAACACCATATATTTT.